Described below is a single T cell receptor beta chain sequence and its context. The naive CD8 fraction comprised CD45RO-negative cells positively selected for CCR7 and excluded terminally differentiated effector memory CD45RA+ cells. For sorted subsets, about 200 ng DNA per replicate equaled roughly 29,000 T cell genomes. Here immunoSEQ multiplex PCR was the method, and the copy in TCRdb shows in-frame clones only, minus some. This sample yields a few million clones, of which approximately 92% are seen a single time; under 2% belongs to the top ten. This sample is drawn from a study of shared clonotypes between healthy human individuals. Study-wide context: The people who gave samples were two women and three men aged 18 to 49.

CDR3 length equals 11 residues. Germline-derived CDR1 and CDR2 are MNHEY and SMNVEV (reference sequence). V was clipped by 7 bases and J by 9 bases, with 10 bases between them. The source of this sequence is a man between 18 and 35 years old in good health. Some clones in this sample may be carry-over from other donors' samples. The chain carries TRBV27 and TRBJ2-1; D perhaps matches TRBD2 (6 bases). The sequenced sample consisted of naive CD8+ T cells from PBMCs. The DNA for the CDR3 is TGTGCCAGCACAGCGGGCCCTGAGCAGTTCTTC. This encodes CASTAGPEQFF.